Ten or more counts support the clone carrying this TCR beta chain. Its specificity is not known. The data stem from a study of prognosis after radiotherapy for stage I lung cancer. Study information: There were some 13 patients with newly diagnosed primary stage I lung tumors and 4 or 5 patients with oligometastatic NSCLC after surgical resection of the primary tumor. In this cohort, every patient with non-small cell lung cancer was regarded as medically inoperable. Metastases at distant sites emerged in four patients after radiotherapy, at a median of 7 months, whereas approximately 14 showed no significant progression.

Broader study findings: In the expanded TCR clones, tumor specificity was not determined.

Amplification of TCR beta CDR3 from genomic DNA used two-round multiplex PCR. TRBV and TRBJ genes each had their own specific primers in first-round PCR. TCRdb itself ran the multiplex PCR reads through MiXCR, one entry per CDR3 protein. This table has around 19,000 distinct CDR3 sequences, about 60% appearing once. Source: PBMCs, taken before or after stereotactic body radiation therapy (not recorded which). The sequence was obtained from a donor over 45 with non-small cell lung cancer.

CDR3: CASSLARPVYGYTF. The CDR3 DNA reads as TGTGCCAGCAGCTTGGCCAGGCCAGTTTATGGCTACACCTTC. This chain links TRBV5-6 with TRBJ1-2; no clear D. The V gene's germline CDR1 is SGHDT and CDR2 YYEEEE. The length of the CDR3 is 14 residues. Trimming took off 0 bases at V and 5 bases at J, with 11 bases between the two ends.